The 3 T cell receptor beta chains below were found in one sample sequenced in a study of blood T cell repertoires in COVID-19. TCRdb's table, derived via immunoSEQ multiplex PCR, lists solely in-frame clones and lacks some. The table shows around 320,000 clones, with roughly 90% occurring only once. The source material was peripheral blood. These receptors came from a woman aged 25 to 39 with COVID-19, enrolled during active disease.

The CDR3 sequence is CASSLKLDYGYTF. In DNA form, the CDR3 reads TGCGCCAGCAGCTTGAAGTTAGACTATGGCTACACCTTC. This sequence joins TRBV5-1 and TRBJ1-2; no clear D. Germline V lookup: CDR1 SGHRS, CDR2 YFSETQ. Trimming shortened V by 1 base and J by 3 bases, and 7 bases separated the two germline ends. The CDR3 is made up of 13 amino acids. Full variable domain (remainder filled in from reference TRBV5-1 and TRBJ1-2): KAGVTQTPRYLIKTRGQQVTLSCSPISGHRSVSWYQQTPGQGLQFLFEYFSETQRNKGNFPGRFSGRQFSNSRSEMNVSTLELGDSALYLCASSLKLDYGYTFGSGTRLTVV.

This chain joins TRBV2 and TRBJ2-7; 7 nucleotides line up with TRBD1. Germline loops: CDR1 SNHLY, CDR2 FYNNEI. CDR3 length: 13 amino acids. With 8 bases clipped from V and 3 bases from J, the junction kept 7 bases outside the gene matches. CDR3 loop: CASEQGPDYEQYF. The CDR3, as DNA: TGTGCCAGCGAACAGGGGCCCGACTACGAGCAGTACTTC.

This clone turned up a few times. The rearrangement links TRBV6-5 to TRBJ1-3; D unclear. V lost 5 bases and J lost 4, with 9 bases in between. CDR1 and CDR2 (germline): MNHEY, SVGAGI. The CDR3 sequence is 13 residues long. DNA for the CDR3: TGTGCCAGCAGTCCACCCGGGGGAAACACCATATATTTT. Translated: CASSPPGGNTIYF.